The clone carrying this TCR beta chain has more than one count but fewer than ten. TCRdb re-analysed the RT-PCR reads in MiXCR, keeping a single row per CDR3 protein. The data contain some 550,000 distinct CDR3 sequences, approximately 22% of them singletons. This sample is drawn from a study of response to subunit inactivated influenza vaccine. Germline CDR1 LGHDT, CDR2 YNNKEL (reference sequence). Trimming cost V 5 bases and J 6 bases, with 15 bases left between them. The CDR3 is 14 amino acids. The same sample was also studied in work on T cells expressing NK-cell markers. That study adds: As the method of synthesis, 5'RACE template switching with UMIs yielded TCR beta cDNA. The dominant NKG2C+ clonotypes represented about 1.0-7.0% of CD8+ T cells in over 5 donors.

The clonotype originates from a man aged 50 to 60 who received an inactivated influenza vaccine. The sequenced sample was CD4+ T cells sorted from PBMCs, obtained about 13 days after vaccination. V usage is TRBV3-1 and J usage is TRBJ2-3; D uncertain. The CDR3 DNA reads TGTGCCAGCAGCGGATTTACTACGTGGGATACGCAGTATTTT. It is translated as CASSGFTTWDTQYF.